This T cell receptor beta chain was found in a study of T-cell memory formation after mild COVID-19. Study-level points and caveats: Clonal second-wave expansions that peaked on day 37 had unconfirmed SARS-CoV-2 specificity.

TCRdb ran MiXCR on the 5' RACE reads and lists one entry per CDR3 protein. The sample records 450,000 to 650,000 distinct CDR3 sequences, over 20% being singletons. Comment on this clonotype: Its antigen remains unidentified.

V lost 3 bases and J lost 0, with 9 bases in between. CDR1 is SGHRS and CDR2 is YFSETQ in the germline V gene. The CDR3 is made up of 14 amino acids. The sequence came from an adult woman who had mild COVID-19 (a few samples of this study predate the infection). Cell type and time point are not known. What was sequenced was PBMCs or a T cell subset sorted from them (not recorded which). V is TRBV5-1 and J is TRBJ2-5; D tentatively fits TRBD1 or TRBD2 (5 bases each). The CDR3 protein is CASSSGTNQETQYF. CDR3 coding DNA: TGCGCCAGCAGCTCCGGGACCAACCAAGAGACCCAGTACTTC.